Each of the 28 T cell receptor beta chains below was sequenced from the same sample in a study of radiotherapy plus CTLA-4 blockade in lung cancer. Only in-frame clones appear in the TCRdb table, and some are missing; sequencing was by immunoSEQ multiplex PCR. The table records about 98,000 clones, around four fifths of them present only once. Sequenced material: peripheral blood, taken from a patient treated with radiotherapy plus ipilimumab. The receptors derive from a human donor with non-small cell lung cancer who had a partial response to radiotherapy plus ipilimumab.

The table lists this clone with a count of one. V and J are TRBV18 and TRBJ1-4, with TRBD1 identical over 11 bases. The germline V gene encodes CDR1 KGHSH and CDR2 LQKENI. Trimming cost V 3 bases and J 0 bases; bases outside gene matches: 0. The CDR3 sequence is 16 residues long. The CDR3: CASSPGQGATNEKLFF. Written as DNA, the CDR3 is TGTGCCAGCTCACCGGGACAGGGGGCAACTAATGAAAAACTGTTTTTT.

This sequence joins TRBV9 and TRBJ2-3; D remains unclear. From germline, CDR1 is SGDLS and CDR2 YYNGEE. The germline V and J ends were trimmed by 0 bases and 5 bases, with 10 bases remaining between them. The length of the CDR3 is 14 residues. CDR3 loop: CASSVAQRKDTQYF. CDR3 nucleotide sequence: TGTGCCAGCAGCGTAGCCCAGCGTAAAGATACGCAGTATTTT.

A single count supports this clone. The V and J genes are TRBV10-3 and TRBJ1-5; 9 bases fit TRBD1. Germline trimming cut 6 bases from V and 4 bases from J; bases unmatched to any gene: 4. The length of the CDR3 is 14 residues. The germline V gene has CDR1 ENHRY and CDR2 SYGVKD. The CDR3 protein is CAISRDRENQPQHF. CDR3 nucleotides: TGTGCCATCAGCCGGGACAGGGAGAATCAGCCCCAGCATTTT.

The chain has TRBV7-7 and TRBJ2-5, with D possibly being TRBD1 (5 bases). The V end was cut by 1 base, the J end by 7 bases, with 22 bases between. The CDR3 runs 17 residues. From germline, CDR1 is SSHAT and CDR2 FNYEAQ (reference sequence). The CDR3 sequence: CASSLGVDSSPDGTQYF. CDR3 DNA: TGTGCCAGCAGCTTAGGAGTCGACAGCTCGCCGGATGGGACCCAGTACTTC.

The chain uses TRBV18 and TRBJ1-5; 7 bases are a match to TRBD1. The ends lost 2 bases at V and 4 bases at J; junction bases unmatched: 17. In germline, CDR1 is KGHSH, CDR2 LQKENI. This CDR3 comprises 19 residues. CDR3 in amino acids: CASSPMPTGRDGGNQPQHF. Here the CDR3 DNA reads TGTGCCAGCTCACCAATGCCGACAGGGCGGGACGGGGGAAATCAGCCCCAGCATTTT.

V is TRBV18 and J is TRBJ1-5, with no clear D. V lost 6 bases to trimming and J lost 0 bases, with 15 bases between them. The V gene's germline CDR1 is KGHSH and CDR2 LQKENI. The CDR3 has 16 residues. The CDR3 region has the DNA TGTGCCAGCTCGACTTACGGGTACTCTAGCAATCAGCCCCAGCATTTT. Translation: CASSTYGYSSNQPQHF.

Only a few counts were recorded for this clone. This rearrangement joins TRBV5-5 to TRBJ2-7; possible D gene TRBD1, 6 bases. This CDR3 contains 14 residues. Germline lookup yields CDR1 SGHKS and CDR2 YYEKEE (reference sequence). Trimming took 3 bases from V and 3 from J, leaving 13 bases between them. CDR3 in DNA: TGTGCCAGCAGCTCCCCGGACAGAGTCTACGAGCAGTACTTC. Its translation: CASSSPDRVYEQYF.

The chain recombines TRBV5-6 with TRBJ2-7; tentative D call: TRBD2 (6 bases). V gave up 1 base and J gave up 1 base, with 15 bases separating them. Germline V gene data show CDR1 as SGHDT and CDR2 as YYEEEE. The CDR3 loop spans 16 amino acids. CDR3 region: CASSLNPASASYEQYF. The CDR3 DNA reads TGTGCCAGCAGCTTGAACCCGGCTAGCGCTTCCTACGAGCAGTACTTC.

The chain combines TRBV30 with TRBJ2-3; 10 nucleotides line up with TRBD1. V was pared by 0 bases and J by 4 bases, with 1 base of the junction left unmatched. CDR1 and CDR2 from the germline V gene are GTSNPN and SVGIG (reference sequence). This CDR3 contains 14 residues. CDR3 coding DNA: TGTGCCTGGAGTGTCGGACAGGGGGCAGATACGCAGTATTTT. Its protein product is CAWSVGQGADTQYF.

The V and J genes are TRBV28 and TRBJ2-4, with TRBD1 as a possible D gene (6 bases). There are 12 residues in the CDR3. Per germline, CDR1 MDHEN and CDR2 SYDVKM. The CDR3 region is CSTGRPKNIQYF. The CDR3 coding sequence is TGTTCAACAGGGCGACCCAAAAACATTCAGTACTTC.

This chain links TRBV7-2 with TRBJ2-6; D is possibly TRBD1 (6 bases). Germline values: CDR1 SGHTA, CDR2 FQGNSA. The germline V and J ends were trimmed by 6 bases and 4 bases, with 16 bases remaining between them. The CDR3 is made up of 16 amino acids. CDR3 amino acids: CASRSLGAQGANVLTF. For the CDR3, the DNA is TGTGCCAGCAGGTCCCTGGGGGCGCAAGGGGCCAACGTCCTGACTTTC.

This clone was observed once. The CDR3 sequence: CASSPPDISSYEQYF. DNA of the CDR3: TGTGCCAGCAGCCCTCCCGACATAAGCTCCTACGAGCAGTACTTC. The chain has TRBV14 and TRBJ2-7; D remains unclear. The CDR3 extends over 15 amino acids. The V end lost 4 bases, the J end lost 0 bases, and 13 bases lay between the germline ends. CDR1 and CDR2 from the germline V gene are SGHDN and FVKESK.

This clone was detected once. The genes are TRBV5-5 and TRBJ2-4, with D possibly TRBD2 on 5 matching bases. Trimming cost V 6 bases and J 0 bases, with 10 bases left between them. This CDR3 spans 14 amino acids. CDR1 and CDR2 (germline): SGHKS, YYEKEE (reference sequence). Written as DNA, the CDR3 is TGTGCCAGCATCCGGGAACCAGCCAAAAACATTCAGTACTTC. This translates into CASIREPAKNIQYF. Drawing the rest from reference TRBV5-5 and TRBJ2-4, the complete variable domain is DAGVTQSPTHLIKTRGQQVTLRCSPISGHKSVSWYQQVLGQGPQFIFQYYEKEERGRGNFPDRFSARQFPNYSSELNVNALLLGDSALYLCASIREPAKNIQYFGAGTRLSVL.

This clone has more than one count but fewer than ten. V is TRBV28 and J is TRBJ1-1, with a possible D match to TRBD1 (6 bases). The germline V and J ends were trimmed by 8 bases and 3 bases, with 22 bases remaining between them. This CDR3 comprises 16 residues. In germline, CDR1 is MDHEN, CDR2 SYDVKM. CDR3 sequence (DNA): TGTGCCAGCCCTCCCTCGCCGGGGGGCGCAGACACTGAAGCTTTCTTT. It codes for CASPPSPGGADTEAFF.

This sequence joins TRBV15 and TRBJ2-7; TRBD1 matches at 10 bases. V trimming: 3 bases; J trimming: 6 bases; junction bases outside the gene matches: 8. The CDR3 spans 15 residues. Germline lookup yields CDR1 LNHNV and CDR2 YYDKDF (reference sequence). The CDR3 DNA sequence: TGTGCCACCAGCAGGGAGACAGGGGGCTTTGGCGAGCAGTACTTC. Residues: CATSRETGGFGEQYF.

V and J are TRBV5-1 and TRBJ2-1; 8 bases match TRBD2. After removal of 5 bases from V and 4 bases from J, the junction contained 8 bases not matched to a gene. CDR1 and CDR2 from the germline V gene are SGHRS and YFSETQ. CDR3 length: 15 amino acids. This chain's CDR3 is CASSYTSGIYNEQFF. The CDR3 DNA follows: TGCGCCAGCAGTTATACTAGCGGAATTTACAATGAGCAGTTCTTC.

The chain joins TRBV7-2 to TRBJ2-1; 12 positions agree with TRBD2. There are 15 residues in the CDR3. V was pared by 5 bases and J by 9 bases, with 8 bases of the junction left unmatched. Germline-derived CDR1 and CDR2 are SGHTA and FQGNSA. The CDR3 reads CASSPRLAGDPEQFF. The CDR3 DNA reads as TGTGCCAGCAGCCCCCGACTAGCGGGAGATCCTGAGCAGTTCTTC.

This rearrangement joins TRBV29-1 to TRBJ2-7; 8 nucleotides agree with TRBD1. Germline trimming cut 2 bases from V and 0 bases from J; bases unmatched to any gene: 3. Per the germline V gene, CDR1 is SQVTM and CDR2 is ANQGSEA. CDR3 length: 14 amino acids. This CDR3 is CSVENRGTSYEQYF. The CDR3 DNA reads as TGCAGCGTTGAAAACAGGGGGACCTCCTACGAGCAGTACTTC.

This chain links TRBV7-3 with TRBJ2-3; 9 nucleotides align to TRBD1. This CDR3 is 15 amino acids long. V trimming: 5 bases; J trimming: 3 bases; junction bases outside the gene matches: 6. Germline values: CDR1 SGHTA, CDR2 FQGTGA. The CDR3: CASSATGTGTDTQYF. The DNA for the CDR3 is TGTGCCAGCAGCGCGACCGGGACAGGGACAGATACGCAGTATTTT. Using reference TRBV7-3 and TRBJ2-3 for the parts outside the CDR3, the full variable domain is GAGVSQTPSNKVTEKGKYVELRCDPISGHTALYWYRQSLGQGPEFLIYFQGTGAADDSGLPNDRFFAVRPEGSVSTLKIQRTERGDSAVYLCASSATGTGTDTQYFGPGTRLTVL.

This chain connects TRBV6-1 to TRBJ1-5, with TRBD1 matching over 8 bases. The germline V gene encodes CDR1 MNHNS and CDR2 SASEGT. The CDR3 extends over 15 amino acids. Unmatched junction bases numbered 10, after V lost 6 bases and J lost 6 bases. The CDR3 spells CASRARTGNAQPQHF. The CDR3 DNA follows: TGTGCCAGCAGAGCCCGGACAGGGAACGCTCAGCCCCAGCATTTT.

CDR3 loop: CASSHPMVTSGRNEQFF. The CDR3 region has the DNA TGCGCCAGCAGCCACCCGATGGTGACTAGCGGGAGGAATGAGCAGTTCTTC. V is TRBV5-1 and J is TRBJ2-1; 13 nucleotides match TRBD2. The germline CDR1 and CDR2 sequences are SGHRS and YFSETQ. The J segment lost 7 bases and the V segment lost 4 bases, leaving 11 bases of the junction unmatched. This CDR3 contains 17 residues.

V usage is TRBV2 and J usage is TRBJ2-1; 10 bases map to TRBD2. This CDR3 is built from 15 residues. Germline CDR1 SNHLY, CDR2 FYNNEI. With V trimmed by 4 bases and J by 4 bases, 4 bases remained unmatched. CDR3 DNA sequence: TGTGCCAGCAGTGCCCAGCGGGGGGGTTACAATGAGCAGTTCTTC. Translated: CASSAQRGGYNEQFF.

In the case of this clone: The conserved closing phenylalanine or tryptophan is absent in this CDR3, likely reflecting a read error. V gene TRBV7-9 combines with J gene TRBJ1-2; unclear D gene. Germline-derived CDR1 and CDR2 are SEHNR and FQNEAQ (reference sequence). CDR3 length: 14 residues. Deletions cut 1 base from V and 2 bases from J, with 8 bases between. The CDR3 sequence is CASSLEEGNYGYTL. The CDR3 region has the DNA TGTGCCAGCAGCTTAGAAGAGGGAAACTATGGCTACACCCTC.

The chain recombines TRBV25-1 with TRBJ1-5, with D perhaps matching TRBD1 (6 bases). The CDR3 consists of 13 residues. Trimming removed 6 bases at V and 7 bases at J, with 13 bases between. Looked up from germline, CDR1 is MGHDK and CDR2 is SYGVNS. CDR3 sequence (DNA): TGTGCCAGCAGCCCACAGGGTAAACAGCCCCAGCATTTT. Its protein is CASSPQGKQPQHF. Drawing the rest from reference TRBV25-1 and TRBJ1-5, the complete variable domain is EADIYQTPRYLVIGTGKKITLECSQTMGHDKMYWYQQDPGMELHLIHYSYGVNSTEKGDLSSESTVSRIRTEHFPLTLESARPSHTSQYLCASSPQGKQPQHFGDGTRLSIL.

The rearrangement joins TRBV5-4 to TRBJ1-2; D ambiguous. With 0 bases removed from V and 4 bases from J, the gap between germline ends came to 13 bases. CDR1 is SGHNT and CDR2 is YYREEE in the germline V gene (reference sequence). The CDR3 is made up of 15 amino acids. The CDR3 reads CASSLDGPPGYGYTF. CDR3 in DNA: TGTGCCAGCAGCTTGGACGGCCCTCCGGGCTATGGCTACACCTTC.

The CDR3 region is CASSPGLASYNEQFF. In DNA, the CDR3 is TGTGCCAGCAGCCCCGGACTAGCGTCCTACAATGAGCAGTTCTTC. V is TRBV7-2 and J is TRBJ2-1, with TRBD2 matching over 9 bases. From germline, CDR1 is SGHTA and CDR2 FQGNSA. The CDR3 extends over 15 amino acids. J lost 1 base, V lost 5 bases, and 3 bases had no gene match.

With respect to this clone: Relative to the germline gene, one junction end is altered; a read error may explain this. The rearrangement uses TRBV2 and TRBJ1-2, with D perhaps TRBD1 (6 bases). Germline-derived CDR1 and CDR2 are SNHLY and FYNNEI. The CDR3 contains 12 residues. Here the CDR3 DNA reads TGTGCCAGCAGTCTGGCACAGGGCGGCTGCACCTTC. Protein: CASSLAQGGCTF. Combining the CDR3 with reference TRBV2 and TRBJ1-2 gives the whole variable domain EPEVTQTPSHQVTQMGQEVILRCVPISNHLYFYWYRQILGQKVEFLVSFYNNEISEKSEIFDDQFSVERPDGSNFTLKIRSTKLEDSAMYFCASSLAQGGCTFGSGTRLTVV.

The CDR3: CAWSRTGEKLFF. CDR3 in DNA: TGTGCCTGGAGTCGGACAGGGGAAAAACTGTTTTTT. The chain links TRBV30 to TRBJ1-4, with 8 bases that match TRBD1. The junction had 1 base not matched to a gene; V was cut back by 2 bases and J by 8 bases. The CDR3 consists of 12 residues. CDR1 is GTSNPN, CDR2 SVGIG, per germline (reference sequence).